This T cell receptor beta chain was obtained from a study of control samples from healthy donors and cancer patients (TCRdb year 2020). The library was built by means of the immunoSEQ multiplex PCR assay. Held by TCRdb, this immuneACCESS table contains in-frame sequences only and omits some clones. Under half of the omission traces to an unresolved V gene where checked; the cause of the rest is unknown. The sample table records some 140,000 clones; 75% to 90% of these occur just once. The ten top clones hold 8% to 9.5% of the sample. A single count supports this clone. The target of this receptor is not known. Qualities for individual bases were not recorded, and no much larger clone is one base off. The junction carries 10 bases between V and J, which are trimmed by 4 bases and 5 bases respectively. From cysteine to phenylalanine, the CDR3 is 13 amino acids long. The read is trimmed to its CDR3 DNA, 39 bases read in frame from base 1. In the germline V gene, CDR1 corresponds to KGHDR and CDR2 to SFDVKD.

Sequences were obtained from blood. This TCR was recovered from a woman younger than 45 in good health. The rearranged chain carries TRBV24-1 and TRBJ1-1, with the identity of the D gene unclear. The sequenced DNA: TGTGCCACCAGTGAGGCAGAGGTGACTGAAGCTTTCTTT. It specifies CATSEAEVTEAFF.